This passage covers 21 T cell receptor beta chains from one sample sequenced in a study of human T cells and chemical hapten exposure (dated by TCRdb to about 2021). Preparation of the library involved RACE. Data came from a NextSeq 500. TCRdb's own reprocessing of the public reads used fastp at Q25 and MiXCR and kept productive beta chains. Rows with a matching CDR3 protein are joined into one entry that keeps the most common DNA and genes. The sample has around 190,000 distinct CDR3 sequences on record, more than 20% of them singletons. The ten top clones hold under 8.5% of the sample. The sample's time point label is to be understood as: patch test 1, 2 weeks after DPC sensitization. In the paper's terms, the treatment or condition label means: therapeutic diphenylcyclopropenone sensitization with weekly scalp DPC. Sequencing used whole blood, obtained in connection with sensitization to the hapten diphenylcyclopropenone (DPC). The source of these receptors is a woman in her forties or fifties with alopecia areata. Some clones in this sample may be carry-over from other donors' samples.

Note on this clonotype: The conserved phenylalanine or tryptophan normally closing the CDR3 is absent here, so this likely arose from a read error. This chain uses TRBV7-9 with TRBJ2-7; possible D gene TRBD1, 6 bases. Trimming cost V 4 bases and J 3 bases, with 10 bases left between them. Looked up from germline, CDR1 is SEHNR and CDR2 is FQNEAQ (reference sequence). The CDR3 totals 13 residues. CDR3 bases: TGTGCCAGCAGCTCTTCACAGGGCTACGAGCAGTACTAC. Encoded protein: CASSSSQGYEQYY.

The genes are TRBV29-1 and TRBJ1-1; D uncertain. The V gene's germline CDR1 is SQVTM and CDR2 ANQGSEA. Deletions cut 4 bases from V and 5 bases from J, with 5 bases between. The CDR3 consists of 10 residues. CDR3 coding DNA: TGCAGCGTTGGAGAAACTGAAGCTTTCTTT. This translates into CSVGETEAFF.

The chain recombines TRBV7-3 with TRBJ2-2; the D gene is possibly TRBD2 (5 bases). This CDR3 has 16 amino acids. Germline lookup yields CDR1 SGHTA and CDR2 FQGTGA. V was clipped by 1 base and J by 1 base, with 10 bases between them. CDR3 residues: CASSLNLAMNTGELFF. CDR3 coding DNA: TGTGCCAGCAGCTTAAACCTAGCCATGAACACCGGGGAGCTGTTTTTT. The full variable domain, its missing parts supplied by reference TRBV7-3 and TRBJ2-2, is GAGVSQTPSNKVTEKGKYVELRCDPISGHTALYWYRQSLGQGPEFLIYFQGTGAADDSGLPNDRFFAVRPEGSVSTLKIQRTERGDSAVYLCASSLNLAMNTGELFFGEGSRLTVL.

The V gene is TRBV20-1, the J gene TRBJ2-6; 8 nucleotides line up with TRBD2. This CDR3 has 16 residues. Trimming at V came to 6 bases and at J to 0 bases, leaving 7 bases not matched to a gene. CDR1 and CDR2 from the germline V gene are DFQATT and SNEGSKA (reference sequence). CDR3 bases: TGCAGTGCCTACCTAGCGGGCCTCTCTGGGGCCAACGTCCTGACTTTC. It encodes CSAYLAGLSGANVLTF.

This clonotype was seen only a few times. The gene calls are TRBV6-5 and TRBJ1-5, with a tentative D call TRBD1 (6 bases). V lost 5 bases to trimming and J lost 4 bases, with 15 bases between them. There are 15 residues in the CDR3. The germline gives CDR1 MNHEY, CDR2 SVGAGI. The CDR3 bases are TGTGCCAGCAGTCCGATCGCAGGGGCGAATCAGCCCCAGCATTTT. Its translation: CASSPIAGANQPQHF.

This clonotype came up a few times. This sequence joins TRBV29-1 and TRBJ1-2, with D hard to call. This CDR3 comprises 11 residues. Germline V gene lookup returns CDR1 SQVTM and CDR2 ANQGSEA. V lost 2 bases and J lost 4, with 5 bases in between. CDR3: CSVEWGYGYTF. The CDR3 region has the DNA TGCAGCGTTGAATGGGGCTATGGCTACACCTTC. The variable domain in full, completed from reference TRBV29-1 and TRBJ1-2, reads SAVISQKPSRDICQRGTSLTIQCQVDSQVTMMFWYRQQPGQSLTLIATANQGSEATYESGFVIDKFPISRPNLTFSTLTVSNMSPEDSSIYLCSVEWGYGYTFGSGTRLTVV.

The CDR3 reads CASSVGVTGKTGELFF. The CDR3, as DNA: TGTGCCAGCAGCGTAGGAGTGACAGGGAAAACCGGGGAGCTGTTTTTT. The chain couples TRBV9 to TRBJ2-2; 7 nucleotides match TRBD1. V was pared by 0 bases and J by 5 bases, with 7 bases of the junction left unmatched. The CDR3 totals 16 residues. Germline CDR1 and CDR2: SGDLS and YYNGEE.

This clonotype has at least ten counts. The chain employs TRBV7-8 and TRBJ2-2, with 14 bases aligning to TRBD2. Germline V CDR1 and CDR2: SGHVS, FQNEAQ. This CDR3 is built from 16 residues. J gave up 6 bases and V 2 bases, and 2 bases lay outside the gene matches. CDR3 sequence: CASSLTGLAGAGELFF. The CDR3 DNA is TGTGCCAGCAGCTTAACGGGACTAGCGGGAGCCGGGGAGCTGTTTTTT.

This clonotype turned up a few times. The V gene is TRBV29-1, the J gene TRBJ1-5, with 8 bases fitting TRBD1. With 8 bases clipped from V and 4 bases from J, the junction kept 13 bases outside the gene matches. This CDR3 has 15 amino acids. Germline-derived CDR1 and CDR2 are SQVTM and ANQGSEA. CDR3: CSLRQGPSKNQPQHF. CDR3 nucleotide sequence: TGCAGCTTGCGACAGGGGCCTAGCAAAAATCAGCCCCAGCATTTT.

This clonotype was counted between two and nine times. CDR3 loop: CASSLIQWQYF. The DNA of the CDR3 is TGTGCCAGCAGCTTAATCCAGTGGCAGTATTTT. V usage is TRBV11-2 and J usage is TRBJ2-3; no clear D. Germline lookup yields CDR1 SGHAT and CDR2 FQNNGV. The CDR3 sequence is 11 residues long. Between the trimmed V and J ends, which lost 2 bases and 11 bases, there was a span of 8 bases. The whole variable domain, remainder taken from reference TRBV11-2 and TRBJ2-3, is EAGVAQSPRYKIIEKRQSVAFWCNPISGHATLYWYQQILGQGPKLLIQFQNNGVVDDSQLPKDRFSAERLKGVDSTLKIQPAKLEDSAVYLCASSLIQWQYFGPGTRLTVL.

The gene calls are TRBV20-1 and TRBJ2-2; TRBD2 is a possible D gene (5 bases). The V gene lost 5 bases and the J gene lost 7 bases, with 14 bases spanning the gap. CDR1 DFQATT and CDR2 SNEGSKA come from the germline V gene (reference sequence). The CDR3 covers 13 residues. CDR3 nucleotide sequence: TGCAGTGCTCCCGGGAAGCGAGGCGGGGAGCTGTTTTTT. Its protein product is CSAPGKRGGELFF.

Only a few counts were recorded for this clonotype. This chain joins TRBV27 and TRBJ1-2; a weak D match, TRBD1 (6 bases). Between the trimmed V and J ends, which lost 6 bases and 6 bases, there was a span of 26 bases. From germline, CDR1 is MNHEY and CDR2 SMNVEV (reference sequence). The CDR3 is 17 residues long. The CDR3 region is CASRPPRPRQGHDGYTF. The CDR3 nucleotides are TGTGCCAGCAGACCCCCTCGCCCGAGGCAGGGACACGATGGCTACACCTTC.

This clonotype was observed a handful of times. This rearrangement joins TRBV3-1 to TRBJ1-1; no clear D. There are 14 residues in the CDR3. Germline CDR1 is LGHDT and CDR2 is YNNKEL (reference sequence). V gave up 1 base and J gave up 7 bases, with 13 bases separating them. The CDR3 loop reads CASSQVVTSYEAFF. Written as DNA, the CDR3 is TGTGCCAGCAGCCAAGTCGTGACGAGCTATGAAGCTTTCTTT.

In DNA form, the CDR3 reads TGTGCCATCAGTGAGTCTCTTGGTCGAGAGACCCAGTACTTC. Its translation: CAISESLGRETQYF. The chain recombines TRBV10-3 with TRBJ2-5; D unclear. CDR3 size: 14 residues. The germline V and J ends were trimmed by 0 bases and 4 bases, with 9 bases remaining between them. The germline V gene has CDR1 ENHRY and CDR2 SYGVKD.

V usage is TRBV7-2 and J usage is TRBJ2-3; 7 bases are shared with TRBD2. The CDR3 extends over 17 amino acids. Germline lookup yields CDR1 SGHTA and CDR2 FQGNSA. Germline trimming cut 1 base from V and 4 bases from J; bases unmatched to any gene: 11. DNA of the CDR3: TGTGCCAGCAGCTTAGGCCTTTTTACTAGCGATTCAGATACGCAGTATTTT. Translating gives CASSLGLFTSDSDTQYF.

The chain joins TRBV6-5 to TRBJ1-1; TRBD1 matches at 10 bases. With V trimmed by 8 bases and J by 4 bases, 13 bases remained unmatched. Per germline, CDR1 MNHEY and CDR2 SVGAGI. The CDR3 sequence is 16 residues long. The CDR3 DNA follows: TGTGCCAGCCGGGACAGGGGAGGGTTTCCGAGCACTGAAGCTTTCTTT. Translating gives CASRDRGGFPSTEAFF.

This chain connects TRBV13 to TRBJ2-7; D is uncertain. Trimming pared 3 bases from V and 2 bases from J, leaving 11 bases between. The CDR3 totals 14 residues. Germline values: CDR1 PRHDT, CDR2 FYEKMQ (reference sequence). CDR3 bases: TGTGCCAGCAGCTTTGGGCGGACCGCCTACGAGCAGTACTTC. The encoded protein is CASSFGRTAYEQYF.

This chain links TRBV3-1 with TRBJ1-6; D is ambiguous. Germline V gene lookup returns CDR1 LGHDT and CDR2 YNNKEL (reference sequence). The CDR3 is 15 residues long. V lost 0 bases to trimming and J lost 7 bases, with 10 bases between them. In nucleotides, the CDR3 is TGTGCCAGCAGCCAAGATACCCGAGGGAATTCACCCCTCCACTTT. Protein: CASSQDTRGNSPLHF.

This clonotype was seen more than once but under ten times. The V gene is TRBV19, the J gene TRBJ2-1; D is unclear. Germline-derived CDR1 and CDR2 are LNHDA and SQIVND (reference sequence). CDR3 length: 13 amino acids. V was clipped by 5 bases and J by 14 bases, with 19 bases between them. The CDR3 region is CASSSGGSRNKFF. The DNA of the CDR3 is TGTGCCAGTAGTTCCGGTGGGTCCCGTAATAAGTTCTTC.

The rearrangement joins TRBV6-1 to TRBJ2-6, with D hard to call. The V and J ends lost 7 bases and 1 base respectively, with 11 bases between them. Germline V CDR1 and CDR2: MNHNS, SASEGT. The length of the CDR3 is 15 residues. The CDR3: CASTSSRSGANVLTF. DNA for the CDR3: TGTGCCAGCACTTCTTCTAGGTCTGGGGCCAACGTCCTGACTTTC.

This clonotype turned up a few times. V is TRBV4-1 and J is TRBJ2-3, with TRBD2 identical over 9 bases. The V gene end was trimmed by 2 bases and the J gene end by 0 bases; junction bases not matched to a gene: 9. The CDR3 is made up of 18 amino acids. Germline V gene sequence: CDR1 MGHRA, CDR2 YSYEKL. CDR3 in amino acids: CASSQLRLAAFSTDTQYF. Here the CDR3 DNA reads TGCGCCAGCAGCCAACTTCGACTAGCGGCTTTTAGCACAGATACGCAGTATTTT.